A single sample gave rise to the 18 T cell receptor beta chains below, sequenced in a study of blood T cell repertoires in COVID-19. Generated by immunoSEQ multiplex PCR, the TCRdb table keeps only in-frame clones and is missing some. The sample yields about 230,000 clones, 65% to 90% seen once. Sequencing was done on a sample of peripheral blood. All receptors derive from a man aged 50 to 60 with COVID-19, enrolled during active disease.

This chain connects TRBV5-5 to TRBJ1-4, with TRBD1 matching over 9 bases. The V segment lost 1 base and the J segment 7 bases; nucleotides outside the gene matches: 14. The V gene's germline CDR1 is SGHKS and CDR2 YYEKEE (reference sequence). The CDR3 has 18 amino acids. In nucleotides, the CDR3 is TGTGCCAGCAGCTTGTTGCGGGACAGGGCGCGGCCAGGTGAAAAACTGTTTTTT. Translation gives CASSLLRDRARPGEKLFF.

The chain uses TRBV6-5 and TRBJ1-5; 8 bases match TRBD1. Germline CDR1 and CDR2: MNHEY and SVGAGI. The length of the CDR3 is 14 residues. The trim removed 4 bases at V and 4 bases at J, leaving 3 bases unmatched. CDR3 DNA: TGTGCCAGCAGTTCAGGGGGCGCGAATCAGCCCCAGCATTTT. The encoded protein is CASSSGGANQPQHF.

The chain carries TRBV24-1 and TRBJ2-1; D gene ambiguous. Germline-derived CDR1 and CDR2 are KGHDR and SFDVKD. The CDR3 totals 14 residues. V was pared by 3 bases and J by 10 bases, with 15 bases between. CDR3: CATSDPSTSREQFF. CDR3 DNA sequence: TGTGCCACCAGTGATCCCTCAACTTCCCGGGAGCAGTTCTTC.

The chain has TRBV4-1 and TRBJ1-2, with 7 bases that match TRBD1. Trimming cost V 1 base and J 2 bases; bases outside gene matches: 1. CDR3 length: 14 amino acids. The germline CDR1 and CDR2 sequences are MGHRA and YSYEKL. CDR3 in DNA: TGCGCCAGCAGCCAAGGGACAGGCAACTATGGCTACACCTTC. This encodes CASSQGTGNYGYTF.

The chain recombines TRBV9 with TRBJ2-1, with TRBD2 matching 11 bases. CDR1 SGDLS and CDR2 YYNGEE come from the germline V gene. J lost 7 bases, V lost 0 bases, and 12 bases had no gene match. The length of the CDR3 is 18 residues. This CDR3 reads CASSVDPPTSGSGNEQFF. CDR3 coding DNA: TGTGCCAGCAGCGTAGACCCGCCTACTAGCGGGAGTGGTAATGAGCAGTTCTTC.

The chain combines TRBV30 with TRBJ2-3, with 9 bases fitting TRBD2. J lost 5 bases, V lost 5 bases, and 8 bases had no gene match. The CDR3 runs 14 residues. Per germline, CDR1 GTSNPN and CDR2 SVGIG (reference sequence). CDR3 sequence reads: CAWSLAGRGDTQYF. Here the CDR3 DNA reads TGTGCCTGGTCCCTAGCGGGGCGTGGAGATACGCAGTATTTT.

The chain is built from TRBV4-1 and TRBJ2-3; D unclear. V was trimmed by 3 bases and J by 6 bases, leaving 10 bases between them. The germline gives CDR1 MGHRA, CDR2 YSYEKL. This CDR3 is 13 amino acids long. CDR3 residues: CASSQGPVDTQYF. The CDR3, as DNA: TGCGCCAGCAGCCAGGGCCCCGTGGATACGCAGTATTTT.

The CDR3 region has the DNA TGTGCCAGCAGCCTCAGACAGGGGCAATCCTACGAGCAGTACTTC. It specifies CASSLRQGQSYEQYF. The rearrangement uses TRBV5-4 and TRBJ2-7, with 8 bases that match TRBD1. The CDR3 is 15 amino acids. CDR1 is SGHNT and CDR2 is YYREEE in the germline V gene (reference sequence). Trimming at V came to 4 bases and at J to 1 base, leaving 7 bases not matched to a gene.

This chain joins TRBV6-6 and TRBJ2-7, with D perhaps TRBD1 (6 bases). The CDR3 extends over 14 amino acids. Germline CDR1 and CDR2: MNHNY and SVGAGI (reference sequence). The ends were cut back, 7 bases at V and 2 bases at J, with 15 bases in the middle. CDR3 residues: CASTPMTGTYEQYF. The CDR3 DNA reads TGTGCCAGCACTCCCATGACAGGAACCTACGAGCAGTACTTC.

The chain combines TRBV6-5 with TRBJ1-1; D is perhaps TRBD1 (6 bases). Trimming took off 7 bases at V and 5 bases at J, with 20 bases between the two ends. Germline V gene data show CDR1 as MNHEY and CDR2 as SVGAGI. The CDR3 is 15 residues long. The CDR3: CASTRKRGGRTEAFF. The CDR3, as DNA: TGTGCCAGCACCCGAAAAAGGGGGGGGAGGACTGAAGCTTTCTTT.

This sequence joins TRBV10-3 and TRBJ2-5; possibly TRBD1 for D (5 bases). Deletions cut 10 bases from V and 3 bases from J, with 12 bases between. Germline V gene data show CDR1 as ENHRY and CDR2 as SYGVKD. The CDR3 runs to 12 residues. The CDR3 DNA reads as TGTGCCACTAGGGGTTTCGAAGAGACCCAGTACTTC. Translating gives CATRGFEETQYF.

V and J are TRBV7-2 and TRBJ1-2, with 7 nucleotides matching TRBD1. J gave up 2 bases and V 2 bases, and 2 bases lay outside the gene matches. The CDR3 runs to 14 residues. Germline values: CDR1 SGHTA, CDR2 FQGNSA. The CDR3 DNA is TGTGCCAGCAGCTTACCGGGACAGAACTATGGCTACACCTTC. Translation: CASSLPGQNYGYTF.

The V and J genes are TRBV21-1 and TRBJ2-1; the table's D call of TRBD2 was not tested on the DNA. TRBV21-1 is a recognized pseudogene. CDR3 length equals 15 residues. CDR3 sequence reads: CASSNSLRGYNEQFF. The CDR3 DNA follows: TGTGCCAGCAGCAACAGTTTGCGGGGTTACAATGAGCAGTTCTTC.

This sequence joins TRBV12-3 or TRBV12-4 and TRBJ1-2, with D tentatively TRBD1 (6 bases). V shed 6 bases and J shed 4 bases, with 12 bases lying between them. The length of the CDR3 is 13 residues. Here the CDR3 reads CASSSRTVYGYTF. The DNA for the CDR3 is TGTGCCAGCAGCTCTCGGACAGTCTATGGCTACACCTTC.

DNA of the CDR3: TGTGCCAGCAGCAAGGGAGATCAGCCCCAGCATTTT. Translation gives CASSKGDQPQHF. J is TRBJ1-5 and V is TRBV21-1. TRBV21-1 is flagged as a pseudogene. The CDR3 has 12 amino acids.

On this clone: Other DNA sequences in this specimen translate into the identical CDR3. The rearrangement links TRBV7-9 to TRBJ2-3; tentative D call: TRBD2 (5 bases). CDR1 is SEHNR, CDR2 FQNEAQ, per germline (reference sequence). CDR3 length: 14 amino acids. V was pared by 1 base and J by 1 base, with 6 bases between. In DNA form, the CDR3 reads TGTGCCAGCAGCTTAGTTAGCGGCACAGATACGCAGTATTTT. Amino acid sequence: CASSLVSGTDTQYF. Together with reference TRBV7-9 and TRBJ2-3, the CDR3 gives the full variable domain: DTGVSQNPRHKITKRGQNVTFRCDPISEHNRLYWYRQTLGQGPEFLTYFQNEAQLEKSRLLSDRFSAERPKGSFSTLEIQRTEQGDSAMYLCASSLVSGTDTQYFGPGTRLTVL.

The gene calls are TRBV3-1 (or the pseudogene TRBV3-2) and TRBJ2-1; D unresolved. This CDR3 has 14 residues. CDR1 is LGHDT, CDR2 YNNKEL, per germline (reference sequence). V lost 8 bases to trimming and J lost 1 base, with 12 bases between them. CDR3 nucleotides: TGTGCCAGCTCAGGATTTTTGTCCTACAATGAGCAGTTCTTC. Its translation: CASSGFLSYNEQFF.

The rearrangement joins TRBV18 to TRBJ1-1; perhaps TRBD1 as D (6 bases). Trimming removed 6 bases from V and 3 bases from J, with 11 bases in between. This CDR3 comprises 13 residues. Per germline, CDR1 KGHSH and CDR2 LQKENI. Written as DNA, the CDR3 is TGTGCCAGCTCTCAAGGGGGGGACACTGAAGCTTTCTTT. Translating gives CASSQGGDTEAFF.